Shown below are 5 T cell receptor beta chains from a single sample sequenced in a study of blood T cells in healthy people across ages. PCR was performed a second time for roughly 7 to 11 cycles using a sample-barcoded 5' primer and a J-beta primer mix. TCRdb recomputed calls from the 5' RACE reads with MiXCR, one row per CDR3 protein. The top ten clones hold 20% to 25% of a sample with about a million distinct CDR3 sequences, about 51% of them seen once. Sequencing was done on a sample of blood. The receptors derive from a woman aged 60-75 years in good health.

This sequence joins TRBV12-3 or TRBV12-4 and TRBJ1-1, with a possible D match to TRBD1 (6 bases). The CDR3 contains 13 residues. Trimming removed 6 bases at V and 4 bases at J, with 12 bases between. CDR3 nucleotides: TGTGCCAGCAGACCCCCAGGGGTCACTGAAGCTTTCTTT. Translation gives CASRPPGVTEAFF.

The chain employs TRBV20-1 and TRBJ2-1; possible D gene TRBD2, 6 bases. The CDR3 length is 14 residues. Germline V CDR1 and CDR2: DFQATT, SNEGSKA (reference sequence). Trimming shortened V by 1 base and J by 5 bases, and 12 bases separated the two germline ends. DNA of the CDR3: TGCAGTGCTAGAGTTGAGGGAGGCGACAATGAGCAGTTCTTC. This gives the protein CSARVEGGDNEQFF.

The chain uses TRBV29-1 and TRBJ2-1; TRBD2 agrees at 7 bases. CDR1 and CDR2 from the germline V gene are SQVTM and ANQGSEA. The CDR3 length is 15 residues. Trimming cost V 6 bases and J 2 bases; bases outside gene matches: 10. The CDR3 DNA sequence: TGCAGCGTACTTGCTGGGGGGAGGGCCTACAATGAGCAGTTCTTC. Translated: CSVLAGGRAYNEQFF.

Ten or more counts support this clonotype. The CDR3 nucleotides read TGTGCCAGCAGTTTCTGGTCTGGATCCTACGAGCAGTACTTC. This encodes CASSFWSGSYEQYF. The chain combines TRBV12-3 or TRBV12-4 with TRBJ2-7; no clear D. V dropped 3 bases and J dropped 1 base, with 10 bases sitting between them. The CDR3 totals 14 residues.

The rearrangement uses TRBV6-2 or TRBV6-3 and TRBJ2-7; D is ambiguous. The CDR3 is 13 amino acids. Germline V gives CDR1 MNHEY, CDR2 SVGEGT. Trimming took off 3 bases at V and 0 bases at J, with 6 bases between the two ends. CDR3 loop: CASSYTSSYEQYF. The CDR3 bases are TGTGCCAGCAGTTATACGAGCTCCTACGAGCAGTACTTC.